Following are 14 T cell receptor beta chains from one sample sequenced in a study of shared clonotypes between healthy human individuals. This table comes from immunoSEQ multiplex PCR, and its TCRdb copy is limited to in-frame clones, with some not included. This sample has about 600,000 clones, with approximately 97% found just once. Sequencing used naive CD4+ T cells sorted from blood. Subset denoted: CD45RA+ positively selected. Receptor source: a woman in her twenties or thirties in good health.

The V call is TRBV6-4, the J call TRBJ2-1; a weak D match, TRBD2 (5 bases). The germline CDR1 and CDR2 sequences are MRHNA and SNTAGT. Trimming took 0 bases from V and 13 from J, leaving 13 bases between them. The CDR3 spans 13 residues. The CDR3 is CASSDSEGSAQFF. For the CDR3, the DNA is TGTGCCAGCAGTGACTCTGAGGGATCGGCCCAGTTCTTC.

The J gene is TRBJ1-6, the V gene TRBV5-8; 9 bases map to TRBD1. Trimming took 4 bases from V and 9 from J; bases not matched to a gene: 5. The CDR3 extends over 14 amino acids. CDR1 is SGHTS, CDR2 YDEGEE, per germline. Here the CDR3 reads CASSRDRDGSPLHF. The CDR3 nucleotides are TGTGCCAGCAGCAGGGACAGGGATGGTTCACCCCTCCACTTT. Combining the CDR3 with reference TRBV5-8 and TRBJ1-6 gives the whole variable domain EAGVTQSPTHLIKTRGQQATLRCSPISGHTSVYWYQQALGLGLQFLLWYDEGEERNRGNFPPRFSGRQFPNYSSELNVNALELEDSALYLCASSRDRDGSPLHFGNGTRLTVT.

This clone occurred once. J is TRBJ2-5 and V is TRBV19, with D uncertain. The V end was cut by 1 base, the J end by 5 bases, with 29 bases between. The CDR3 covers 20 residues. CDR1 and CDR2 from the germline V gene are LNHDA and SQIVND (reference sequence). The CDR3 sequence is CASSIGRVRGRASSRETQYF. DNA for the CDR3: TGTGCCAGTAGTATAGGCCGCGTGAGAGGCCGAGCTTCTTCCAGGGAGACCCAGTACTTC.

This chain uses TRBV10-3 with TRBJ2-3, with 10 bases identical to TRBD2. The CDR3 contains 16 residues. CDR1 is ENHRY and CDR2 is SYGVKD in the germline V gene. V lost 10 bases, J lost 5 bases, and 15 bases stayed unmatched. In DNA, the CDR3 is TGTGCCACCACCGCCGGACTAGCGGAAGCGGGAGATACGCAGTATTTT. This sequence encodes CATTAGLAEAGDTQYF.

The V call is TRBV5-1, the J call TRBJ2-7, with TRBD1 matching over 7 bases. After removal of 0 bases from V and 4 bases from J, the junction contained 10 bases not matched to a gene. CDR3 size: 16 residues. In germline, CDR1 is SGHRS, CDR2 YFSETQ. The CDR3 bases are TGCGCCAGCAGCTTGGGGTGGCGGCAGGGGGAATACGAGCAGTACTTC. Amino acid sequence: CASSLGWRQGEYEQYF.

In its sample, this clone was seen a few times. The chain joins TRBV28 to TRBJ1-2; TRBD1 aligns across 7 bases. CDR1 is MDHEN and CDR2 is SYDVKM in the germline V gene. V shed 5 bases, J shed 5 bases, and the junction held 2 bases outside the gene matches. The CDR3 is made up of 12 amino acids. Here the CDR3 DNA reads TGTGCCAGCAGTGGGACAGCTTATGGCTACACCTTC. This sequence encodes CASSGTAYGYTF.

The chain has TRBV7-8 and TRBJ2-2; 11 bases agree with TRBD2. The germline CDR1 and CDR2 sequences are SGHVS and FQNEAQ. V shed 4 bases, J shed 2 bases, and the junction held 3 bases outside the gene matches. The CDR3 is 16 residues long. The CDR3: CASSSTSGANTGELFF. CDR3 in DNA: TGTGCCAGCAGCTCGACTAGCGGGGCAAACACCGGGGAGCTGTTTTTT.

This sequence joins TRBV21-1 and TRBJ2-5; the table's TRBD1 call for D was not verified on the DNA. TRBV21-1 is a listed pseudogene. The CDR3 is made up of 13 amino acids. The CDR3 region has the DNA TGTGCCAGCAGCGAGGACAGACAAGAGACCCAGTACTTC. Translated, it gives CASSEDRQETQYF.

The chain links TRBV5-1 to TRBJ2-2; a possible D gene is TRBD2 (5 bases). Germline V CDR1 and CDR2: SGHRS, YFSETQ. The CDR3 loop spans 16 amino acids. V was pared by 8 bases and J by 4 bases, with 21 bases between. This chain's CDR3 is CARPERYGPGTGELFF. For the CDR3, the DNA is TGCGCCAGGCCGGAGCGGTACGGGCCGGGCACCGGGGAGCTGTTTTTT.

The chain combines TRBV11-2 with TRBJ2-2; D ambiguous. V shed 3 bases and J shed 3 bases, with 8 bases lying between them. Germline CDR1 is SGHAT and CDR2 is FQNNGV. The CDR3 spans 14 residues. The chain's CDR3 is CASSFTSYTGELFF. As DNA, the CDR3 is TGTGCCAGCAGCTTCACGAGTTACACCGGGGAGCTGTTTTTT. Drawing the rest from reference TRBV11-2 and TRBJ2-2, the complete variable domain is EAGVAQSPRYKIIEKRQSVAFWCNPISGHATLYWYQQILGQGPKLLIQFQNNGVVDDSQLPKDRFSAERLKGVDSTLKIQPAKLEDSAVYLCASSFTSYTGELFFGEGSRLTVL.

The chain carries TRBV27 and TRBJ2-1; TRBD2 might be the D (5 bases). Trimming cost V 2 bases and J 8 bases, with 10 bases left between them. The germline V gene has CDR1 MNHEY and CDR2 SMNVEV (reference sequence). The CDR3 spans 13 residues. Here the CDR3 reads CASSLIATDEQFF. The CDR3 DNA sequence: TGTGCCAGCAGTTTAATAGCGACGGATGAGCAGTTCTTC.

The rearrangement links TRBV2 to TRBJ1-2; D is uncertain. V shed 7 bases and J shed 6 bases, with 21 bases lying between them. CDR1 and CDR2 from the germline V gene are SNHLY and FYNNEI. The CDR3 length is 15 residues. The CDR3: CASTSSGRQGNGYTF. The CDR3 region has the DNA TGTGCCAGCACCTCATCCGGCCGACAAGGGAATGGCTACACCTTC. Full variable domain (outside the CDR3, taken from reference TRBV2 and TRBJ1-2): EPEVTQTPSHQVTQMGQEVILRCVPISNHLYFYWYRQILGQKVEFLVSFYNNEISEKSEIFDDQFSVERPDGSNFTLKIRSTKLEDSAMYFCASTSSGRQGNGYTFGSGTRLTVV.

This rearrangement joins TRBV2 to TRBJ1-5; 12 bases agree with TRBD1. This CDR3 region has 15 residues. V trimming: 6 bases; J trimming: 16 bases; junction bases outside the gene matches: 16. Germline CDR1 reads SNHLY; CDR2 reads FYNNEI. CDR3 in DNA: TGTGCCAGCAGCGATTCAGGGACAGGGGGCCCCTCAAGTCATTTT. Protein product: CASSDSGTGGPSSHF.

The J gene is TRBJ1-4, the V gene TRBV6-6, with unresolved D. The germline CDR1 and CDR2 sequences are MNHNY and SVGAGI (reference sequence). The CDR3 is 16 amino acids. V lost 6 bases and J 4 bases, leaving 18 bases between the germline ends. Here the CDR3 DNA reads TGTGCCAGCAGCCGAACCGCGGCTGGGGTTAATGAAAAACTGTTTTTT. Protein sequence: CASSRTAAGVNEKLFF.